A single sample is the source of the 27 T cell receptor beta chains below, sequenced in a study of blood T cell repertoires in COVID-19. TCRdb's copy holds only in-frame clones and misses some; the assay was immunoSEQ multiplex PCR. Here the sample spans about 190,000 clones, about 88% being singletons. Sequenced: peripheral blood. These receptors were collected from a man aged 25-45 years with active or convalescent COVID-19.

This chain links TRBV2 with TRBJ1-5; D possibly corresponds to TRBD1 (6 bases). CDR1 is SNHLY, CDR2 FYNNEI, per germline. V lost 4 bases, J lost 6 bases, and 10 bases lay in between. CDR3 size: 13 residues. The CDR3 reads CASSGQAGQPQHF. The CDR3 DNA reads TGTGCCAGCAGTGGACAGGCAGGTCAGCCCCAGCATTTT.

This chain links TRBV11-3 with TRBJ1-6; 7 bases map to TRBD1. This CDR3 spans 16 amino acids. V shed 0 bases, J shed 5 bases, and the junction held 4 bases outside the gene matches. From germline, CDR1 is SGHNT and CDR2 YENEEA. The CDR3 coding sequence is TGTGCCAGCAGCTTAGACGGGGACAGAGATAATTCACCCCTCCACTTT. The encoded protein is CASSLDGDRDNSPLHF.

This chain joins TRBV29-1 and TRBJ1-2; no clear D. The CDR3 runs 11 residues. Germline lookup yields CDR1 SQVTM and CDR2 ANQGSEA. V lost 4 bases to trimming and J lost 7 bases, with 10 bases between them. CDR3 loop: CSVASGGGYTF. The CDR3 DNA sequence: TGCAGCGTTGCGTCGGGAGGTGGCTACACCTTC.

The chain combines TRBV28 with TRBJ2-7; 8 bases line up with TRBD1. CDR1 is MDHEN and CDR2 is SYDVKM in the germline V gene. The CDR3 runs 13 residues. CDR3 in DNA: TGTGCCAGCAGTTTGAACAAAGGACAGGGTTTAAACGTC. Translation gives CASSLNKGQGLNV.

The chain combines TRBV5-4 with TRBJ2-2; maybe TRBD2 (6 bases). Germline V gene sequence: CDR1 SGHNT, CDR2 YYREEE (reference sequence). V shed 0 bases and J shed 5 bases, with 11 bases lying between them. The CDR3 totals 15 residues. CDR3 sequence: CASSLAGVSTGELFF. The CDR3 nucleotides read TGTGCCAGCAGCTTGGCGGGGGTTAGTACCGGGGAGCTGTTTTTT.

This clone was recorded once. V gene TRBV9 combines with J gene TRBJ2-4, with TRBD1 identical over 11 bases. The CDR3 spans 14 residues. Germline V CDR1 and CDR2: SGDLS, YYNGEE. V lost 3 bases, J lost 9 bases, and 5 bases stayed unmatched. As DNA, the CDR3 is TGTGCCAGCAGCGCGGGACAGGGGGACGGCATTCAGTACTTC. Translating gives CASSAGQGDGIQYF.

This clone appeared once. The chain has TRBV19 and TRBJ2-1; TRBD2 agrees at 8 bases. Germline V gene data show CDR1 as LNHDA and CDR2 as SQIVND (reference sequence). This CDR3 comprises 16 residues. With 3 bases clipped from V and 1 base from J, the junction kept 5 bases outside the gene matches. CDR3 loop: CASSIPASGSYNEQFF. Here the CDR3 DNA reads TGTGCCAGTAGTATCCCGGCTAGCGGGTCCTACAATGAGCAGTTCTTC. Filled out from reference TRBV19 and TRBJ2-1, the complete variable domain reads DGGITQSPKYLFRKEGQNVTLSCEQNLNHDAMYWYRQDPGQGLRLIYYSQIVNDFQKGDIAEGYSVSREKKESFPLTVTSAQKNPTAFYLCASSIPASGSYNEQFFGPGTRLTVL.

The rearrangement joins TRBV10-1 to TRBJ2-2, with D perhaps TRBD1 (7 bases). V lost 4 bases and J 2 bases, leaving 11 bases between the germline ends. The CDR3 has 15 amino acids. In germline, CDR1 is WNHNN, CDR2 SYGVQD (reference sequence). CDR3 sequence (DNA): TGCGCCAGCAGTGGACAGGGAGGAAACACCGGGGAGCTGTTTTTT. Translated, it gives CASSGQGGNTGELFF.

This chain links TRBV10-3 with TRBJ1-5; TRBD1 aligns across 9 bases. The CDR3 contains 13 residues. Trimming removed 8 bases from V and 3 bases from J; junction bases left unmatched: 2. CDR1 and CDR2 from the germline V gene are ENHRY and SYGVKD. CDR3 loop: CAIGDRDNQPQHF. Written as DNA, the CDR3 is TGTGCCATCGGGGACAGGGACAATCAGCCCCAGCATTTT.

The genes are TRBV6-1 and TRBJ1-5; no firm D call. This CDR3 region has 15 residues. Germline CDR1 and CDR2: MNHNS and SASEGT. V lost 2 bases, J lost 3 bases, and 11 bases lay in between. The CDR3 bases are TGTGCCAGCAGTGAAAAACCAGGCCTCAATCAGCCCCAGCATTTT. Its protein is CASSEKPGLNQPQHF.

The CDR3 loop is CASSPLRTGVNTEAFF. The CDR3 bases are TGCGCCAGCAGCCCGCTAAGGACAGGGGTGAACACTGAAGCTTTCTTT. This chain connects TRBV5-1 to TRBJ1-1; 9 positions agree with TRBD1. Germline-derived CDR1 and CDR2 are SGHRS and YFSETQ. V dropped 4 bases and J dropped 0; count of bases not matched to a gene: 7. CDR3 size: 16 residues. The full variable domain, its missing parts supplied by reference TRBV5-1 and TRBJ1-1, is KAGVTQTPRYLIKTRGQQVTLSCSPISGHRSVSWYQQTPGQGLQFLFEYFSETQRNKGNFPGRFSGRQFSNSRSEMNVSTLELGDSALYLCASSPLRTGVNTEAFFGQGTRLTVV.

The chain combines TRBV21-1 with TRBJ1-2. TRBV21-1 is an annotated pseudogene. This CDR3 comprises 15 residues. The CDR3: CASIWRDGLDDDYTF. CDR3 DNA: TGTGCCAGCATCTGGCGGGATGGGCTTGACGACGACTACACCTTC.

The J gene is TRBJ2-1, the V gene TRBV6-5; 10 positions agree with TRBD1. Germline CDR1 MNHEY, CDR2 SVGAGI. This CDR3 has 16 amino acids. The V gene end was trimmed by 0 bases and the J gene end by 8 bases; junction bases not matched to a gene: 7. The CDR3 here is CASSYSIGQGGDEQFF. CDR3 DNA: TGTGCCAGCAGTTACTCGATAGGACAGGGGGGCGATGAGCAGTTCTTC.

The chain carries TRBV28 and TRBJ2-7; 10 nucleotides line up with TRBD1. The germline gives CDR1 MDHEN, CDR2 SYDVKM. Trimming at V came to 2 bases and at J to 4 bases, leaving 2 bases not matched to a gene. The CDR3 runs to 14 residues. CDR3: CASSLGTGVYEQYV. CDR3 coding DNA: TGTGCCAGCAGTTTAGGGACAGGGGTTTACGAGCAGTACGTC.

CDR3 nucleotides: TGTGCCAGCAGCACCAGGGGCAGGGGTAATGGAAAGTCCGGCTACGAGCAGTACTTC. Encoded protein: CASSTRGRGNGKSGYEQYF. The gene calls are TRBV21-1 and TRBJ2-7; the D call of TRBD1 is as the table states it, not checked on the DNA. TRBV21-1 is listed as a pseudogene. This CDR3 is 19 amino acids long.

The chain has TRBV5-1 and TRBJ2-1; D may be TRBD1 (5 bases). The length of the CDR3 is 14 residues. Germline V gene lookup returns CDR1 SGHRS and CDR2 YFSETQ. Trimming shortened V by 3 bases and J by 4 bases, and 11 bases separated the two germline ends. CDR3 coding DNA: TGCGCCAGCAGCTCAAGACAGCCTTACAATGAGCAGTTCTTC. Translation gives CASSSRQPYNEQFF. The full variable domain, with the rest looked up from reference TRBV5-1 and TRBJ2-1, is KAGVTQTPRYLIKTRGQQVTLSCSPISGHRSVSWYQQTPGQGLQFLFEYFSETQRNKGNFPGRFSGRQFSNSRSEMNVSTLELGDSALYLCASSSRQPYNEQFFGPGTRLTVL.

This clone was seen once. The rearrangement uses TRBV6-2 or TRBV6-3 and TRBJ1-5; D is possibly TRBD1 (6 bases). Trimming left V 6 bases short and J 4 bases short, with 19 bases between. Germline V gene data show CDR1 as MNHEY and CDR2 as SVGEGT. The CDR3 extends over 16 amino acids. Here the CDR3 DNA reads TGTGCCAGCAGCCACCATAGTTGGGGGCCGAATCAGCCCCAGCATTTT. Translating gives CASSHHSWGPNQPQHF.

DNA for the CDR3: TGTGCCTGGAGTGACCCCCCGACTCGCTACGAGCAGTACTTC. It codes for CAWSDPPTRYEQYF. The chain combines TRBV30 with TRBJ2-7; D remains unclear. Deletions cut 1 base from V and 3 bases from J, with 13 bases between. CDR1 is GTSNPN and CDR2 is SVGIG in the germline V gene (reference sequence). The CDR3 is made up of 14 amino acids. Looking up the rest from reference TRBV30 and TRBJ2-7 gives the full variable domain: SQTIHQWPATLVQPVGSPLSLECTVEGTSNPNLYWYRQAAGRGLQLLFYSVGIGQISSEVPQNLSASRPQDRQFILSSKKLLLSDSGFYLCAWSDPPTRYEQYFGPGTRLTVT.

This rearrangement joins TRBV27 to TRBJ1-5, with 9 bases aligning to TRBD1. Germline CDR1 is MNHEY and CDR2 is SMNVEV (reference sequence). The CDR3 runs 18 residues. V shed 2 bases and J 0 bases; nucleotides not matched to a gene: 8. This chain's CDR3 is CASSLPKTGGYSNQPQHF. CDR3 sequence (DNA): TGTGCCAGCAGTTTACCTAAGACAGGGGGTTATAGCAATCAGCCCCAGCATTTT.

V gene TRBV2 combines with J gene TRBJ2-6, with 12 positions matching TRBD2. Germline V gene sequence: CDR1 SNHLY, CDR2 FYNNEI. V lost 7 bases, J lost 4 bases, and 8 bases stayed unmatched. CDR3 length: 17 amino acids. In DNA, the CDR3 is TGTGCCAGCAACCCCAAGACTAGCGGGAGAGGGGCCAACGTCCTGACTTTC. Its translation is CASNPKTSGRGANVLTF.

The rearrangement links TRBV18 to TRBJ1-4; 12 bases agree with TRBD1. CDR1 and CDR2 from the germline V gene are KGHSH and LQKENI. The CDR3 totals 17 residues. The V and J ends lost 6 bases and 4 bases, in that order; junction bases with no gene match: 9. CDR3 DNA: TGTGCCAGCTCGACCGGGACAGGGGGCGCCGGTAATGAAAAACTGTTTTTT. Translated, it gives CASSTGTGGAGNEKLFF.

The chain links TRBV28 to TRBJ2-1, with 8 nucleotides matching TRBD1. This CDR3 is built from 17 residues. Germline CDR1 reads MDHEN; CDR2 reads SYDVKM. J gave up 9 bases and V 7 bases, and 20 bases lay outside the gene matches. The CDR3 nucleotides are TGTGCCAGCACCTCATGGGCGAGGACAGGGTTGTTTGGTGAGCAGTTCTTC. This gives the protein CASTSWARTGLFGEQFF. Looking up the rest from reference TRBV28 and TRBJ2-1 gives the full variable domain: DVKVTQSSRYLVKRTGEKVFLECVQDMDHENMFWYRQDPGLGLRLIYFSYDVKMKEKGDIPEGYSVSREKKERFSLILESASTNQTSMYLCASTSWARTGLFGEQFFGPGTRLTVL.

This clone showed up just once. The J gene is TRBJ2-5, the V gene TRBV30; the D gene is possibly TRBD2 (5 bases). CDR3 length: 15 residues. Germline CDR1 and CDR2: GTSNPN and SVGIG (reference sequence). Trimming stripped 2 bases from V and 1 base from J, with 14 bases between. The CDR3 loop reads CAWSRIGRAQETQYF. CDR3 nucleotides: TGTGCCTGGAGTCGTATTGGGAGAGCCCAAGAGACCCAGTACTTC.

The chain has TRBV24-1 and TRBJ2-3; TRBD2 matches at 8 bases. The junction had 13 bases not matched to a gene; V was cut back by 3 bases and J by 6 bases. The CDR3 has 17 amino acids. Germline assignment: CDR1 KGHDR and CDR2 SFDVKD. The CDR3 DNA sequence: TGTGCCACCAGTGATGAGGGGACTAGTAGCGCTCAGGATACGCAGTATTTT. Translated: CATSDEGTSSAQDTQYF.

V usage is TRBV18 and J usage is TRBJ1-2; the D gene is possibly TRBD1 (6 bases). The germline V gene has CDR1 KGHSH and CDR2 LQKENI. The CDR3 is 13 residues long. The germline V and J ends were trimmed by 3 bases and 8 bases, with 13 bases remaining between them. Written as DNA, the CDR3 is TGTGCCAGCTCACCCACAGGGATGGGCGGCTACACCTTC. Amino acids: CASSPTGMGGYTF. The variable domain in full, with the rest retrieved from reference TRBV18 and TRBJ1-2, is NAGVMQNPRHLVRRRGQEARLRCSPMKGHSHVYWYRQLPEEGLKFMVYLQKENIIDESGMPKERFSAEFPKEGPSILRIQQVVRGDSAAYFCASSPTGMGGYTFGSGTRLTVV.

This chain links TRBV7-6 with TRBJ1-1, with 8 bases matching TRBD1. The germline V gene encodes CDR1 SGHVS and CDR2 FNYEAQ. The CDR3 spans 17 residues. Trimming at V came to 4 bases and at J to 0 bases, leaving 10 bases not matched to a gene. CDR3 amino acids: CASSSIGQGTMNTEAFF. In DNA, the CDR3 is TGTGCCAGCAGCTCCATTGGACAGGGTACGATGAACACTGAAGCTTTCTTT. Drawing the rest from reference TRBV7-6 and TRBJ1-1, the complete variable domain is GAGVSQSPRYKVTKRGQDVALRCDPISGHVSLYWYRQALGQGPEFLTYFNYEAQQDKSGLPNDRFSAERPEGSISTLTIQRTEQRDSAMYRCASSSIGQGTMNTEAFFGQGTRLTVV.

CDR3 region: CASSLGAGGSTGELFF. As DNA, the CDR3 is TGCGCCAGCAGCTTGGGGGCAGGGGGCAGCACCGGGGAGCTGTTTTTT. This chain uses TRBV5-1 with TRBJ2-2, with 8 nucleotides matching TRBD1. Trimming removed 0 bases from V and 4 bases from J; junction bases left unmatched: 5. CDR1 and CDR2 from the germline V gene are SGHRS and YFSETQ. The CDR3 covers 16 residues.